The T cell receptor beta chain described here comes from a study of T cell repertoires in cytomegalovirus infection. About the study: Both a matching HLA type and CMV infection were indicated by public TCR beta signatures. Study conclusions and caveats: There were carriers of CMV plus the relevant HLA, and cumulative public TCR beta family frequency identified them.

This clonotype occurred a few times. Its antigen is unknown. The CDR3 spans 15 residues. Trimming at V came to 2 bases and at J to 4 bases, leaving 5 bases not matched to a gene. CDR1 MDHEN and CDR2 SYDVKM come from the germline V gene. TCRdb itself ran the reads through MiXCR, one entry per CDR3 protein. This sample has hundreds of thousands of distinct CDR3 sequences, with roughly 24% found just once. The clonotype comes from a human donor in good health (CMV status not recorded). Some clones in this sample may be carry-over from other donors' samples. What was sequenced was CD8+ T cells from PBMCs. The J gene is TRBJ1-5, the V gene TRBV28, with 7 bases matching TRBD1. DNA for the CDR3: TGTGCCAGCAGTTTAACCCTGACAGGGAATCAGCCCCAGCATTTT. Translation: CASSLTLTGNQPQHF.